This is a list of T cell receptor beta chains from one sample in a study of T-cell reconstitution after alpha-beta-depleted transplantation in children. MiXCR was run by TCRdb on the PCR reads, yielding one entry per CDR3 protein. The table lists 200,000 to 250,000 distinct CDR3 sequences, 24% of them singletons. The sample here was PBMCs, mostly from graft donor cells, taken 360 days after TCRalphabeta/CD19-depleted stem cell transplant. Receptor source: a female patient aged 2 to 10 who had a stem cell transplant for congenital amegakaryocytic thrombocytopenia, so the T cells may come from the graft donor. Each CDR3 is given with its conserved first and last residue. A D gene is named only where the DNA matches it firmly. The size entry is marked missing in some rows and otherwise reads once, few, many or a size class.

TRBV20-1	TRBD2	TRBJ2-1	many	TGCAGTGCCCCCATGGGAGCGGGGTCATACAATGAGCAGTTCTTC	CSAPMGAGSYNEQFF
TRBV6-5	TRBD1	TRBJ1-3	NA	TGTGCCAGCAGTTCCCAAGGACAGGATCTTTCTGGAAACACCATATATTTT	CASSSQGQDLSGNTIYF
TRBV7-7	TRBD1	TRBJ2-5	once	TGTGCCAGCAGCCCCAAAACCTGGAGGACAGGGGGTGTTAGCCAGTACTTC	CASSPKTWRTGGVSQYF
TRBV20-1	NA	TRBJ2-3	NA	TGCAGTGCTAGAGCTGGGATTTCGAGCACAGATACGCAGTATTTT	CSARAGISSTDTQYF
TRBV12-3/TRBV12-4	NA	TRBJ2-3	many	TGTGCCAGCAGAAACTGGGATACGCAGTATTTT	CASRNWDTQYF
TRBV28	TRBD2	TRBJ2-7	many	TGTGCCAGCAGTTTTCTACTAGCGGGACATTCCTACGAGCAGTACTTC	CASSFLLAGHSYEQYF
TRBV2	TRBD2	TRBJ2-2	NA	TGTGCCAGCAGGAAAGGTTCGGGACTAGCGGGGAAAACCGGGGAGCTGTTTTTT	CASRKGSGLAGKTGELFF
TRBV20-1	TRBD2	TRBJ2-3	NA	TGCAGTGCCGTCACACTAGCGTCCTCCACAGATACGCAGTATTTT	CSAVTLASSTDTQYF
TRBV2	NA	TRBJ2-4	NA	TGTGCCAGCAGTGAATCTTCCCGCTTAGGCAAAAACATTCAGTACTTC	CASSESSRLGKNIQYF
TRBV2	NA	TRBJ2-7	few	TGTGCCAGCAGGAAAGATAGCGCGCAGTACTTC	CASRKDSAQYF
TRBV11-2	TRBD1	TRBJ2-7	NA	TGTGCCAGCAGCTTAGACAGGGGGTCGAGTGAGCAGTACTTC	CASSLDRGSSEQYF
TRBV12-3/TRBV12-4	NA	TRBJ2-1	many	TGTGCCAGCAGTCCAACTTACAATGAGCAGTTCTTC	CASSPTYNEQFF
TRBV5-1	TRBD1	TRBJ1-1	many	TGCGCCAGCAGCTTGGGACAGGGAAGAACTGAAGCTTTCTTT	CASSLGQGRTEAFF
TRBV12-3/TRBV12-4	NA	TRBJ1-2	many	TGTGCCAGCAGTTTTTGGCAGTATGGCTACACCTTC	CASSFWQYGYTF
TRBV20-1	NA	TRBJ2-7	few	TGCAGTGCTAGAACCCCCGGGACGCCCTTGTACGAGCAGTACTTC	CSARTPGTPLYEQYF
TRBV4-1	TRBD2	TRBJ2-7	few	TGCGCCAGCAGCCATGAAACTAGCGGGAGATACGAGCAGTACTTC	CASSHETSGRYEQYF
TRBV20-1	NA	TRBJ2-7	NA	TGCAGTGCGACAACTCTCCCCGAGCAGTACTTC	CSATTLPEQYF
TRBV6-2/TRBV6-3	NA	TRBJ2-5	NA	TGTGCCAGCAGTAGAAGGCAGGACGGGACCCAGTACTTC	CASSRRQDGTQYF
TRBV25-1	NA	TRBJ2-1	once	TGTGCCAGCCGGGCCGACGGCAATGAGCAGTTCTTC	CASRADGNEQFF
TRBV2	NA	TRBJ1-4	NA	TGTGCCAGCAGTGCCGACAGAGCAACTAATGAAAAACTGTTTTTT	CASSADRATNEKLFF
TRBV29-1	TRBD2	TRBJ2-1	few	TGCAGCGTTGCACGACCGAGCGGGATATCGGTCAACAATGAGCAGTTCTTC	CSVARPSGISVNNEQFF
TRBV28	TRBD2	TRBJ2-2	NA	TGTGCCAGCCAAATAGCGGGAGGGCCAACCGGGGAGCTGTTTTTT	CASQIAGGPTGELFF
TRBV4-2	TRBD1	TRBJ2-3	few	TGTGCCAGCAGCCAAGAAAAGGACAGGGCGGATACGCAGTATTTT	CASSQEKDRADTQYF
TRBV28	TRBD2	TRBJ2-3	few	TGTGCCAGCAGTTTATATATACATAGCCTAGCGGGTCCCACAGATACGCAGTATTTT	CASSLYIHSLAGPTDTQYF
TRBV2	NA	TRBJ2-5	NA	TGTGCCAGCAGTTGGGCCTCAAAGGAAGAGACCCAGTACTTC	CASSWASKEETQYF
TRBV5-1	NA	TRBJ2-5	few	TGCGCCAGCAGCTGGCGCCTTACACAACCCTTGGAGACCCAGTACTTC	CASSWRLTQPLETQYF
TRBV10-3	NA	TRBJ1-2	NA	TGTGCCATCAGTGAGTCAGATCCCAGAGGGGTCTATGGCTACACCTTC	CAISESDPRGVYGYTF
TRBV12-3/TRBV12-4	NA	TRBJ2-3	few	TGTGCCAGCAGAAGTAGCGGAGAAAGCACAGATACGCAGTATTTT	CASRSSGESTDTQYF
TRBV3-1	NA	TRBJ2-7	many	TGTGCCAGCAGCCCCCTGGGAGCCTACGAGCAGTACTTC	CASSPLGAYEQYF
TRBV20-1	NA	TRBJ2-2	many	TGCAGTGCGCGGACACCCCTGGGAACCGGGGAGCTGTTTTTT	CSARTPLGTGELFF
TRBV4-1	NA	TRBJ1-2	NA	TGCGCCAGCAGCCAAGCGACCGGCTATGGCTACACCTTC	CASSQATGYGYTF
TRBV19	TRBD2	TRBJ2-1	few	TGTGCCAGTAGTATAGACGGACTAGCGGGCAATGAGCAGTTCTTC	CASSIDGLAGNEQFF
TRBV10-3	NA	TRBJ2-7	few	TGTGCCATCAGTGAAGGGTGGAACTACGAGCAGTACTTC	CAISEGWNYEQYF
TRBV5-1	NA	TRBJ2-7	NA	TGCGCCAGCAGCTCAGGACAGTCGTTCTCCTACGAGCAGTACTTC	CASSSGQSFSYEQYF
TRBV4-1	TRBD1	TRBJ1-5	NA	TGCGCCAGCAGCCATCCGGACAGGCGCAATCAGCCCCAGCATTTT	CASSHPDRRNQPQHF
TRBV6-1	NA	TRBJ2-7	NA	TGTGCCAGCAGGCCCCCTATCTCCGTCCAGCAGTACTTC	CASRPPISVQQYF
TRBV15	NA	TRBJ2-5	few	TGTGCCACCAGCAGAGAATCCTCTTTCGACCAAGAGACCCAGTACTTC	CATSRESSFDQETQYF